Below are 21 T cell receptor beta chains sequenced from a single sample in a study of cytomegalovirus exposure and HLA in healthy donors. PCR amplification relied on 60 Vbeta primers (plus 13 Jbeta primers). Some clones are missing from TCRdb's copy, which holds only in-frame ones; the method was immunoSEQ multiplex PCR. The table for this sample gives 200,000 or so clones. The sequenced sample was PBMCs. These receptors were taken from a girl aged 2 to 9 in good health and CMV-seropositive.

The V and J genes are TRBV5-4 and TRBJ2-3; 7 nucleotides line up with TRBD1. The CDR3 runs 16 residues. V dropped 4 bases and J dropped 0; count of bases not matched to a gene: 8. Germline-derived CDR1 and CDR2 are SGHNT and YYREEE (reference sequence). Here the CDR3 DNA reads TGTGCCAGCAGCCAAAACAGGGGAAGGAGCACAGATACGCAGTATTTT. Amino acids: CASSQNRGRSTDTQYF.

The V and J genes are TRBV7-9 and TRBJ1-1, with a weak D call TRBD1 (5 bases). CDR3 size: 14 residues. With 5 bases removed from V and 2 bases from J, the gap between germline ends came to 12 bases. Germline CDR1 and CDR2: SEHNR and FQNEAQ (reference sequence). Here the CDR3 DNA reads TGTGCCAGCAGCCCCGACAGTAGCAACACTGAAGCTTTCTTT. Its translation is CASSPDSSNTEAFF. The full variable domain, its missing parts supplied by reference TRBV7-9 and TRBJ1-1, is DTGVSQNPRHKITKRGQNVTFRCDPISEHNRLYWYRQTLGQGPEFLTYFQNEAQLEKSRLLSDRFSAERPKGSFSTLEIQRTEQGDSAMYLCASSPDSSNTEAFFGQGTRLTVV.

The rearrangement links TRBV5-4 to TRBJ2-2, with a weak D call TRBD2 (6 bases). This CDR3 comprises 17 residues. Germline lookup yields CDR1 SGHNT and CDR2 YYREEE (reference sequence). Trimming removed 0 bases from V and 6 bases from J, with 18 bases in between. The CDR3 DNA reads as TGTGCCAGCAGCTTGGGAGGGAGGCCGGTTCAGTCCGGGGAGCTGTTTTTT. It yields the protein CASSLGGRPVQSGELFF.

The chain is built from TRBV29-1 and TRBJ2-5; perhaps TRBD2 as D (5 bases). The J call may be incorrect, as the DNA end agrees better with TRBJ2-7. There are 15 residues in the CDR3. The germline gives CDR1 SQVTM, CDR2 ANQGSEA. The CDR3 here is CSVESSSGLSYEQYF. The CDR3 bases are TGCAGCGTTGAGAGTAGCAGCGGTCTTTCCTACGAGCAGTACTTC.

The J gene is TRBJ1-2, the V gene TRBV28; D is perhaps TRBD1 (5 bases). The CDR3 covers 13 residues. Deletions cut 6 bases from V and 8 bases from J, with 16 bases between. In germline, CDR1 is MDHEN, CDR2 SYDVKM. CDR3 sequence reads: CASRRPGGEGYTF. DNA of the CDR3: TGTGCCAGCAGGCGACCCGGGGGGGAGGGCTACACCTTC.

The chain's CDR3 is CASSPLNRVGNTIYF. CDR3 bases: TGTGCCAGCTCACCACTAAATCGGGTTGGAAACACCATATATTTT. This rearrangement joins TRBV18 to TRBJ1-3; D is undetermined. The V gene lost 1 base and the J gene lost 3 bases, with 10 bases spanning the gap. CDR1 KGHSH and CDR2 LQKENI come from the germline V gene. There are 15 residues in the CDR3. The full variable domain, rest sourced from reference TRBV18 and TRBJ1-3, is NAGVMQNPRHLVRRRGQEARLRCSPMKGHSHVYWYRQLPEEGLKFMVYLQKENIIDESGMPKERFSAEFPKEGPSILRIQQVVRGDSAAYFCASSPLNRVGNTIYFGEGSWLTVV.

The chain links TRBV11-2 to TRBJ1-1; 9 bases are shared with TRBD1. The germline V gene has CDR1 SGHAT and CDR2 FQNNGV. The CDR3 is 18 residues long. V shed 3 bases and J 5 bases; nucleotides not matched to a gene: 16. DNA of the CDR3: TGTGCCAGCAGCTTCGGCGGGGGTCCCACAGGGGGCCGAACTGAAGCTTTCTTT. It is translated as CASSFGGGPTGGRTEAFF.

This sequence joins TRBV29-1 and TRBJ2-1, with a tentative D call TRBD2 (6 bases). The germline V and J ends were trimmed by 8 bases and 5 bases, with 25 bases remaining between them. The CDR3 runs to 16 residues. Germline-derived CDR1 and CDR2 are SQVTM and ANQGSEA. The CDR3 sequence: CSLLLGGVEAHNEQFF. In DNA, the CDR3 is TGCAGCTTGTTGTTAGGCGGGGTGGAGGCCCACAATGAGCAGTTCTTC.

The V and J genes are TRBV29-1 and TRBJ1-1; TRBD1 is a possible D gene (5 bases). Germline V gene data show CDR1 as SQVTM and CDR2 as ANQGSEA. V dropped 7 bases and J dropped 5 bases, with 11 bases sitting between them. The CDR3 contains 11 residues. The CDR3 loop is CSGGGLTEAFF. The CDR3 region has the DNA TGCAGCGGGGGGGGGTTGACTGAAGCTTTCTTT. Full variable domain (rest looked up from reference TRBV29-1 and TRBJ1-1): SAVISQKPSRDICQRGTSLTIQCQVDSQVTMMFWYRQQPGQSLTLIATANQGSEATYESGFVIDKFPISRPNLTFSTLTVSNMSPEDSSIYLCSGGGLTEAFFGQGTRLTVV.

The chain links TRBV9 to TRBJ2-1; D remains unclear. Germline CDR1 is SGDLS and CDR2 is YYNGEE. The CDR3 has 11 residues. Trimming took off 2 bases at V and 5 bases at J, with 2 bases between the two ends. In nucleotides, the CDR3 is TGTGCCAGCAGCGTTAACAATGAGCAGTTCTTC. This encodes CASSVNNEQFF.

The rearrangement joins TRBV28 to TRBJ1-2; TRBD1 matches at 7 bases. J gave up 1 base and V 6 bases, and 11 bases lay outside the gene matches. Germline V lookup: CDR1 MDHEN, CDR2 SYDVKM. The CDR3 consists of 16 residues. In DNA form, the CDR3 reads TGTGCCAGCAGCTTAACCGAAGGGGACAGTAACTATGGCTACACCTTC. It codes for CASSLTEGDSNYGYTF.

CDR3: CASSYQGQPAYEQYF. In DNA form, the CDR3 reads TGTGCCAGCAGTTACCAGGGACAACCTGCCTACGAGCAGTACTTC. The chain carries TRBV6-5 and TRBJ2-7, with D possibly matching TRBD1 (6 bases). The CDR3 is made up of 15 amino acids. Germline V CDR1 and CDR2: MNHEY, SVGAGI. The ends were cut back, 2 bases at V and 2 bases at J, with 13 bases in the middle.

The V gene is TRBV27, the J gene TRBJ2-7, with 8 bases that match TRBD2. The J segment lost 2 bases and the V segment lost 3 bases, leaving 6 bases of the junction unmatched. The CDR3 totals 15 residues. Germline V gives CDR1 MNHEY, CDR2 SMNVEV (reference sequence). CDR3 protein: CASSFMSGGPYEQYF. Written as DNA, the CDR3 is TGTGCCAGCAGTTTTATGTCGGGAGGGCCCTACGAGCAGTACTTC.

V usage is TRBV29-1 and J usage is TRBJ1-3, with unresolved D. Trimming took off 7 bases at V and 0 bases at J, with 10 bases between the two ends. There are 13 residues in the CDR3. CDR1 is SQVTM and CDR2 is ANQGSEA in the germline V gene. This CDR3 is CSGAGLSGNTIYF. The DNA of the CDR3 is TGCAGCGGAGCAGGCCTCTCTGGAAACACCATATATTTT.

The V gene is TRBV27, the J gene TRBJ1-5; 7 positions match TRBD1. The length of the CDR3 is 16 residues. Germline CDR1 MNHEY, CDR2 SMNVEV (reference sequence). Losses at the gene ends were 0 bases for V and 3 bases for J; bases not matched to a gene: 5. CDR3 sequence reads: CASSLSVDRANQPQHF. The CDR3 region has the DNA TGTGCCAGCAGTTTATCGGTTGACAGGGCCAATCAGCCCCAGCATTTT.

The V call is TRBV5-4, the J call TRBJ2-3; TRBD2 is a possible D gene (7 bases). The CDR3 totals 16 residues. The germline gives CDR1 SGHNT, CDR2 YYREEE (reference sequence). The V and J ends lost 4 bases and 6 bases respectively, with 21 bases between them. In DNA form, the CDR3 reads TGTGCCAGCAGCCCGAGGGGGGGCGCCGGGTGGGATACGCAGTATTTT. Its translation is CASSPRGGAGWDTQYF.

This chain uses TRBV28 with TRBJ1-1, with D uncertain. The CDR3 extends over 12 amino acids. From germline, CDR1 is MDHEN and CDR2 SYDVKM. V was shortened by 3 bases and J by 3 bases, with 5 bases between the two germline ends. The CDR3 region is CASSFSDTEAFF. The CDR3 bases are TGTGCCAGCAGTTTTAGTGACACTGAAGCTTTCTTT.

CDR3 in amino acids: CASGFSSAGGYTEAFF. The CDR3 nucleotides are TGTGCTAGTGGTTTTTCCTCGGCAGGAGGATACACTGAAGCTTTCTTT. The V gene is TRBV12-5, the J gene TRBJ1-1; D call uncertain. This CDR3 is 16 amino acids long. CDR1 LGHNT and CDR2 FRNRAP come from the germline V gene. With 3 bases removed from V and 3 bases from J, the gap between germline ends came to 17 bases.

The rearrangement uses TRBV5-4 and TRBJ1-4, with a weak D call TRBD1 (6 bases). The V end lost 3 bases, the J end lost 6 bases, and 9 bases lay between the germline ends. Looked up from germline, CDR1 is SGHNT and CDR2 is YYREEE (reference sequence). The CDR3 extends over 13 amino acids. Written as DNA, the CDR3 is TGTGCCAGCAGCTCGGACAGATATGAAAAACTGTTTTTT. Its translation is CASSSDRYEKLFF.

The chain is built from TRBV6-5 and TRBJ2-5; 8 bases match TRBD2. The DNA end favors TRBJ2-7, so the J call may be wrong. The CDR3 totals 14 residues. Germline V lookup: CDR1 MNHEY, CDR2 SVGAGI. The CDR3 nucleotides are TGTGCCAGCAGTATAAGGACTAGCCACCACGAGCAGTACTTC. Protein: CASSIRTSHHEQYF.

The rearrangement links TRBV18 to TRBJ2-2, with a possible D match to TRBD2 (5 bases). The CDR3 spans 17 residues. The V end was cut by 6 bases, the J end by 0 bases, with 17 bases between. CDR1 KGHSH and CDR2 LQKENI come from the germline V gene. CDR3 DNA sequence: TGTGCCAGCTCCCTAGAGGTCGCGGGCGCGAACACCGGGGAGCTGTTTTTT. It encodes CASSLEVAGANTGELFF.